This is a list of T cell receptor beta chains from one sample in a study of technical replicates of blood from a handful of donors. Clones were read by immunoSEQ multiplex PCR, and TCRdb kept only the in-frame ones, dropping some. The data show 80,000 or so clones, roughly 94% seen once. The material sequenced was T cells isolated from PBMCs. The source is a human donor in good health. CDR3s include the opening cysteine and the closing phenylalanine or tryptophan. A D gene is named only where the DNA matches it firmly. Clone size is stated in some rows and not others, as once, few, many or a class when expanded.

>16|once|TRBD2|TRBV6-5|TRBJ2-1
TGTGCCAGCAGTTACTCAATAGCGGGAGTTCATAATGAGCAGTTCTTC
CASSYSIAGVHNEQFF
>15|.|TRBD2|TRBV18|TRBJ2-7
TGTGCCAGCTCACCTGGGACTAGCGGGTACAACGAGCAGTACTTC
CASSPGTSGYNEQYF
>15|.|.|TRBV5-6|TRBJ2-3
TGTGCCAGCAGCCGCTTTAGCGGAGCGGCAGATACGCAGTATTTT
CASSRFSGAADTQYF
>14|.|TRBD2|TRBV7-8|TRBJ2-7
TGTGCCAGCAGCTTAGGGCGGGAGGGCAACGAGCAGTACTTC
CASSLGREGNEQYF
>15|.|TRBD2|TRBV5-6|TRBJ2-3
TGTGCCAGCAGCTTGATACTAGCGGGTGCAGATACGCAGTATTTT
CASSLILAGADTQYF
>15|.|TRBD1|TRBV5-6|TRBJ1-4
TGTGCCAGCAGCTTGTTGGGACAGAGTAATGAAAAACTGTTTTTT
CASSLLGQSNEKLFF
>13|.|.|TRBV19|TRBJ1-1
TGTGCCAGTAGTCTACAGGAGATCACTGAAGCTTTCTTT
CASSLQEITEAFF
>11|.|.|TRBV28|TRBJ1-5
TGTGCCAGCGGGGGGAATCAGCCCCAGCATTTT
CASGGNQPQHF
>14|.|.|TRBV6-5|TRBJ1-3
TGTGCCAGCAGTTACACAGGCTATGGAAACACCATATATTTT
CASSYTGYGNTIYF
>14|.|.|TRBV10-1|TRBJ2-7
TGCGCCAGCAGCCCCAACAGGTACTCCTACGAGCAGTACTTC
CASSPNRYSYEQYF